The 9 T cell receptor beta chains below all came from one sample that was sequenced in a study of blood T cell repertoires in COVID-19. Assay used: immunoSEQ multiplex PCR; TCRdb lists only in-frame clones, some missing. The sample lists hundreds of thousands of clones, 87% occurring once. The sample consisted of peripheral blood. All receptors derive from a middle-aged woman who had recovered from COVID-19.

This rearrangement joins TRBV2 to TRBJ2-7; D ambiguous. The V gene lost 8 bases and the J gene lost 2 bases, with 13 bases spanning the gap. The CDR3 is 13 residues long. Germline CDR1 SNHLY, CDR2 FYNNEI. This chain's CDR3 is CASVPEIPYEQYF. The CDR3 DNA follows: TGTGCCAGCGTCCCCGAGATACCCTACGAGCAGTACTTC.

The chain combines TRBV3-1 (or the pseudogene TRBV3-2) with TRBJ1-1; TRBD1 might be the D (5 bases). The CDR3 length is 13 residues. The V gene's germline CDR1 is LGHDT and CDR2 YNNKEL (reference sequence). V lost 4 bases to trimming and J lost 5 bases, with 11 bases between them. CDR3: CASSPHGGTEAFF. CDR3 DNA sequence: TGTGCCAGCAGCCCCCACGGGGGGACTGAAGCTTTCTTT.

The gene calls are TRBV6-1 and TRBJ2-7; TRBD1 agrees at 8 bases. The J segment lost 0 bases and the V segment lost 2 bases, leaving 3 bases of the junction unmatched. This CDR3 is 15 amino acids long. CDR1 is MNHNS, CDR2 SASEGT, per germline. CDR3 residues: CASSELDRASYEQYF. CDR3 coding DNA: TGTGCCAGCAGTGAACTGGACAGGGCCTCCTACGAGCAGTACTTC.

This clone was counted only a few times. The genes are TRBV5-4 and TRBJ2-7, with 8 bases fitting TRBD2. Germline loops: CDR1 SGHNT, CDR2 YYREEE (reference sequence). The CDR3 sequence is 15 residues long. V was pared by 4 bases and J by 7 bases, with 13 bases of the junction left unmatched. The CDR3 reads CASSLPAGALSEQYF. The CDR3 coding sequence is TGTGCCAGCAGCCTCCCAGCGGGGGCCCTCTCGGAGCAGTACTTC.

A remark on this clone: The sample holds other DNA sequences that translate to the same CDR3. The CDR3 reads CASSLDRNTEAFF. The CDR3 DNA reads TGCGCCAGCAGCCTGGACAGGAACACTGAAGCTTTCTTT. The V and J genes are TRBV4-3 and TRBJ1-1, with TRBD1 as a possible D gene (6 bases). The V gene lost 4 bases and the J gene lost 1 base, with 7 bases spanning the gap. The CDR3 runs to 13 residues. Germline V gene lookup returns CDR1 LGHNA and CDR2 YSLEER.

The chain uses TRBV9 and TRBJ1-1; D gene unclear. V was pared by 4 bases and J by 1 base, with 14 bases between. The CDR3 loop spans 15 amino acids. Germline CDR1 and CDR2: SGDLS and YYNGEE. Here the CDR3 DNA reads TGTGCCAGCAGCCCCCTCGGGTCAGAGAACACTGAAGCTTTCTTT. It translates to CASSPLGSENTEAFF.

This clone was counted only a few times. The V call is TRBV7-9, the J call TRBJ1-6, with D unresolved. The V end lost 6 bases, the J end lost 7 bases, and 10 bases lay between the germline ends. CDR3 size: 13 residues. CDR1 SEHNR and CDR2 FQNEAQ come from the germline V gene (reference sequence). CDR3 loop: CASSGDGNSPLHF. CDR3 sequence (DNA): TGTGCCAGCAGTGGAGACGGGAATTCACCCCTCCACTTT.

The sample holds one count of this clone. The V gene is TRBV5-1, the J gene TRBJ2-6; 11 positions agree with TRBD1. The CDR3 has 18 amino acids. V trimming: 0 bases; J trimming: 1 base; junction bases outside the gene matches: 3. Germline V gene sequence: CDR1 SGHRS, CDR2 YFSETQ. CDR3 loop: CASSLVGDRGSGANVLTF. The CDR3 coding sequence is TGCGCCAGCAGCTTGGTTGGGGACAGGGGGTCTGGGGCCAACGTCCTGACTTTC.

The chain couples TRBV9 to TRBJ1-6; 10 bases match TRBD1. After removal of 3 bases from V and 10 bases from J, the junction contained 13 bases not matched to a gene. This CDR3 is built from 17 residues. Per the germline V gene, CDR1 is SGDLS and CDR2 is YYNGEE. The CDR3 sequence: CASSEPGTGEGRSPLHF. The CDR3 bases are TGTGCCAGCAGCGAGCCGGGGACAGGGGAGGGGCGGTCACCCCTCCACTTT.